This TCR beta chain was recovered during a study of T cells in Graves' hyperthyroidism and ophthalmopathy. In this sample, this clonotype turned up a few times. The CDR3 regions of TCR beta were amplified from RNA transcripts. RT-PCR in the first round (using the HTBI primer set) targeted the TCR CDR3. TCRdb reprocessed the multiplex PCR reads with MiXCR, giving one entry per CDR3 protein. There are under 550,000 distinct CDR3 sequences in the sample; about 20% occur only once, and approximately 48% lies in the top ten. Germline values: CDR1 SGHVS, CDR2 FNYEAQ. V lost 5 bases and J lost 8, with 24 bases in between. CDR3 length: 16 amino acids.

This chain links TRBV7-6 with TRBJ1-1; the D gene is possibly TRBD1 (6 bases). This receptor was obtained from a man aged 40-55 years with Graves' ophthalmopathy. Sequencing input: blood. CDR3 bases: TGTGCCAGCAGCCCATTAACGGGACAAATAATCAGGGAAGCTTTCTTT. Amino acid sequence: CASSPLTGQIIREAFF.